Sequencing of this TCR beta chain was carried out in a study of response to subunit inactivated influenza vaccine. TCRdb redid the calling of the RT-PCR reads with MiXCR, one entry per CDR3 protein. The data contain hundreds of thousands of distinct CDR3 sequences, 14% of them seen just once; the ten biggest clones take up 7.5% to 9%. Points from the study as a whole: T cells newly recruited by each seasonal influenza vaccination are few, the authors suggested.

The CDR3 covers 15 residues. V shed 5 bases and J 5 bases; nucleotides not matched to a gene: 8. Germline-derived CDR1 and CDR2 are MNHEY and SMNVEV (reference sequence). This clonotype has a count of ten or more. Its target is not known. This chain connects TRBV27 to TRBJ1-4; TRBD1 matches 7 bases. This clonotype originated in a man in his fifties or sixties who received an inactivated influenza vaccine. The specimen was PBMCs from blood, collected less than 15 days before vaccination. CDR3 residues: CASSHAGTVNEKLFF. For the CDR3, the DNA is TGTGCCAGCAGTCACGCCGGGACAGTAAATGAAAAACTGTTTTTT.